The entry that follows covers one T cell receptor (beta chain) sequence. Its cognate antigen has yet to be identified. Base qualities are missing; no much larger clone stands one base away. Libraries were constructed by the immunoSEQ multiplex PCR assay. TCRdb took over this immuneACCESS table, retaining in-frame rearrangements with V and J assigned. Such tables are incomplete; in checked studies, under half of the missing clones stem from an unresolved V gene, and the remainder is unexplained. In all, the sample holds about 710,000 clones, and around 87% of those were seen once. Of the sample, roughly 0.0094% is held by the ten largest clones. This entry is derived from a study of shared T cell receptors in the human thymus (dated by TCRdb to the early 2020s). Background on the whole study: The study investigated the way shared, self-reactive T-cell receptor alpha chains are produced in the human thymus.

CDR1 MGHRA and CDR2 YSYEKL were looked up in the germline V gene. CDR3 length: 18 amino acids, cysteine to phenylalanine. The DNA shown is the 54-base CDR3, in frame from base 1. Here V drops 0 bases and J drops 3 bases, and the junction holds 8 bases not matched to any gene. These same data were also listed under a study on human thymus T cells. As that second study puts it: The donors were immunologically healthy infants in Finland who had open corrective cardiac surgery for congenital heart defects. Thymus tissue was collected as surgical resects that were removed during corrective cardiac surgery. V and J gene segment usage appeared biased in both thymic and peripheral blood repertoires. The related research reported highly overlapping thymic TCR repertoires among unrelated individuals. The study used under 10 infant thymus samples plus four related peripheral blood samples to characterize TCR alpha and beta repertoires. Donor ages ranging from roughly 7 to 250 days were recorded, and over 5 male and a couple of female infants were included in the cohort. After being mechanically released from the tissue, thymocytes were kept at -70 degrees C in pellets of roughly 9.5-32 million cells. A QIAsymphony instrument was used to extract genomic DNA from the frozen cell pellets. The immunoSEQ multiplex PCR assay was used to amplify the TCRB and TCRAD loci from a standardized quantity of quality-controlled genomic DNA. The V(D)J region was spanned by amplicons of a length sufficient to cover the CDR3 and to identify V and J genes. The amplicons were sequenced on an Illumina platform via the commercial immunoSEQ service. Primer bias and sequencing errors were corrected as previously described, and TCRAD and TCRB definitions were based on the IMGT database. Repertoires were analysed with immunoSEQ Analyzer 3.0 and VDJTools, covering basic statistics, V/J segment usage, diversity estimates, rarefaction and pairwise overlap. Diversity was estimated using the Chao1, ChaoE, Efron-Thisted, Shannon and inverse Simpson indices, and was also estimated on datasets down-sampled to the size of the smallest sample. Repertoire overlap was determined by strict matching of CDR3 nucleotide sequence, V gene and J gene, and Jaccard-based multidimensional scaling clustering was applied. Thymus samples yielded on average around 800,000 unique TCRB clonotypes, compared with 75,000 to 100,000 from blood samples.

The V and J genes are TRBV4-1 and TRBJ2-1; 10 central bases correspond to TRBD1. The sequenced material came from thymocytes. This receptor was identified in a boy in the first two years of life with a congenital heart defect. Donor details come from another sample of the same person, matched by shared clones. CDR3 protein: CASSQDRGTGASYNEQFF. The sequence in DNA is TGCGCCAGCAGCCAAGATCGGGGGACAGGGGCGAGCTACAATGAGCAGTTCTTC.